This T cell receptor (beta chain) appears in the sequencing data of a study of blood T cell repertoires in COVID-19. How the authors handled the data: Counts of nucleated cells, estimated from reference gene primer amplification, were obtained. Produced via immunoSEQ multiplex PCR; TCRdb's table is partial and in-frame only. V and J calls and clone size follow that table, whereas D and trimming were derived from the DNA. The table includes about 180,000 clones, 70% to 90% detected once. Unmatched junction bases numbered 3, after V lost 0 bases and J lost 6 bases. The germline V gene has CDR1 MNHEY and CDR2 SMNVEV (reference sequence). The CDR3 spans 15 residues.

The TCR originated in a man between 60 and 75 years old with acute or convalescent COVID-19. This rearrangement joins TRBV27 to TRBJ2-3; 10 bases are a match to TRBD1. Sequenced: peripheral blood. This chain's CDR3 is CASSLSGQGGDTQYF. In nucleotides, the CDR3 is TGTGCCAGCAGTTTATCCGGACAGGGGGGCGATACGCAGTATTTT.